This T cell receptor (beta chain) was recovered during a study of T cell repertoires in cytomegalovirus infection (dated by TCRdb to the late 2010s). Turning to the overall study: Donor HLA type was relevant to the analysis, as public TCR beta signatures indicated carriage of CMV infection together with the matching HLA type.

There are many counts of this clonotype. The antigen it binds to is not known. Base qualities are not provided; no much larger clone lies one nucleotide away. Results the study describes overall, beyond this receptor: Cumulative frequency of public TCR beta family members discriminated carriers of CMV infection plus the relevant HLA type in this cohort and an independent 352-donor cohort. In the ex vivo response, HLA-C-restricted CMV-specific TCR beta clonotypes were dominant, and in two of eight donors the single most frequent clonotype came from this HLA-C-restricted group.

The data were produced on an Illumina HiSeq 1500. Using fastp at Q25 and MiXCR, TCRdb reprocessed the public reads and kept productive beta chains. One record per CDR3 amino acid sequence lists the most common genes and DNA. This sample gives 200,000 to 250,000 distinct CDR3 sequences in total; about 12% of them show up just once. Approximately 1.6% of the sample belongs to the ten largest clones. Taken from the germline V gene (reference sequence), the CDR1 and CDR2 loops are LNHDA and SQIVND. Reading from cysteine to phenylalanine, the CDR3 counts 15 amino acids. CDR3 DNA is the only sequence kept; it has 45 bases, read in frame from the first base. Trimming removed 4 bases from V and 2 bases from J, leaving 14 bases between the germline ends.

Input material: PBMCs. Recombination connected TRBV19 to TRBJ1-2; a tentative D match to TRBD1 spans 5 bases. The clonotype comes from a human donor in good health (CMV status not recorded). Some clones in this sample may be carry-over from other donors' samples. The CDR3 protein is CASSTPGLKNYGYTF. The nucleotide sequence is TGTGCCAGTAGTACTCCGGGACTCAAGAACTATGGCTACACCTTC.